These 15 T cell receptor beta chains were sequenced from one sample in a study of T cells expressing NK-cell markers. From the 5' RACE reads, TCRdb lists one entry per CDR3 protein and no DNA. The sample table includes around 470,000 distinct CDR3 sequences. The sequenced material came from blood T cells: a sorted CD56 or NKG2C T cell subset, CD4+ or CD8+ T cells, or bulk PBMC T cells (not recorded which). The receptors derive from a woman aged 50 to 60 in good health.

The chain has TRBV5-1 and TRBJ1-6. The CDR3 loop spans 15 amino acids. Germline loops: CDR1 SGHRS, CDR2 YFSETQ. The CDR3 loop is CASSLGRQLNSPLHF.

The J gene is TRBJ1-2, the V gene TRBV29-1. Per the germline V gene, CDR1 is SQVTM and CDR2 is ANQGSEA. The CDR3 sequence is 12 residues long. The chain's CDR3 is CSSATFSYGYTF.

CDR3 sequence reads: CASSSWTGGISGANVLTF. The chain employs TRBV7-9 and TRBJ2-6; TCRdb selects TRBD1, and the lack of DNA leaves this call unchecked. The CDR3 has 18 residues. Germline CDR1 reads SEHNR; CDR2 reads FQNEAQ (reference sequence).

The chain is built from TRBV20-1 and TRBJ2-7. Germline assignment: CDR1 DFQATT and CDR2 SNEGSKA (reference sequence). CDR3 length: 13 residues. The CDR3 sequence: CSANYQAAYEQYF.

The chain combines TRBV5-1 with TRBJ1-2; TCRdb calls TRBD1, which cannot be checked without DNA. The germline gives CDR1 SGHRS, CDR2 YFSETQ. CDR3 length: 13 residues. CDR3 residues: CASSYRPGEGYTF. The whole variable domain, remainder taken from reference TRBV5-1 and TRBJ1-2, is KAGVTQTPRYLIKTRGQQVTLSCSPISGHRSVSWYQQTPGQGLQFLFEYFSETQRNKGNFPGRFSGRQFSNSRSEMNVSTLELGDSALYLCASSYRPGEGYTFGSGTRLTVV.

This chain connects TRBV27 to TRBJ2-2; the D gene TCRdb calls, TRBD1, cannot be checked with no DNA. The CDR3 runs to 13 residues. The germline gives CDR1 MNHEY, CDR2 SMNVEV (reference sequence). CDR3 sequence reads: CASSGTGGRELFF.

V usage is TRBV5-5 and J usage is TRBJ2-6. The CDR3 covers 13 residues. Germline values: CDR1 SGHKS, CDR2 YYEKEE (reference sequence). CDR3 amino acids: CASSLKESSVLTF.

The chain employs TRBV19 and TRBJ1-3; the D gene TCRdb calls, TRBD1, cannot be checked with no DNA. Germline V gene sequence: CDR1 LNHDA, CDR2 SQIVND (reference sequence). The CDR3 sequence is 14 residues long. The chain's CDR3 is CASRGTNSGNTIYF. Complete variable domain (other parts from reference TRBV19 and TRBJ1-3): DGGITQSPKYLFRKEGQNVTLSCEQNLNHDAMYWYRQDPGQGLRLIYYSQIVNDFQKGDIAEGYSVSREKKESFPLTVTSAQKNPTAFYLCASRGTNSGNTIYFGEGSWLTVV.

The CDR3 loop is CASSAGLANTGELFF. The chain joins TRBV5-1 to TRBJ2-2; the D gene TCRdb calls, TRBD2, cannot be checked with no DNA. Germline V CDR1 and CDR2: SGHRS, YFSETQ. This CDR3 spans 15 amino acids.

This chain uses TRBV7-2 with TRBJ1-2. Germline V gene lookup returns CDR1 SGHTA and CDR2 FQGNSA. CDR3 size: 12 residues. CDR3: CASSLGVGGYTF.

This chain links TRBV5-5 with TRBJ2-7; TCRdb selects TRBD2, and the lack of DNA leaves this call unchecked. Germline V gives CDR1 SGHKS, CDR2 YYEKEE (reference sequence). This CDR3 is 15 amino acids long. The CDR3 protein is CASSLSGGTSTEQYF.

The V gene is TRBV4-1, the J gene TRBJ1-6; TCRdb returns TRBD1, unconfirmable since there is no DNA. There are 13 residues in the CDR3. Germline V gene lookup returns CDR1 MGHRA and CDR2 YSYEKL. The CDR3 is CASSQVGGTPLHF.

The rearrangement links TRBV12-3 or TRBV12-4 to TRBJ2-5; TCRdb names TRBD1, which stays unverified in the absence of DNA. CDR3 length equals 13 residues. The CDR3 protein is CASSLRRGETQYF.

The V and J genes are TRBV20-1 and TRBJ2-3; absent DNA, TCRdb's TRBD2 call cannot be checked. This CDR3 has 13 amino acids. Germline CDR1 DFQATT, CDR2 SNEGSKA (reference sequence). This chain's CDR3 is CSARGLAGAAQYF.

The gene calls are TRBV12-3 or TRBV12-4 and TRBJ1-2. There are 14 residues in the CDR3. The CDR3 sequence is CASSFTLGRDGYTF.